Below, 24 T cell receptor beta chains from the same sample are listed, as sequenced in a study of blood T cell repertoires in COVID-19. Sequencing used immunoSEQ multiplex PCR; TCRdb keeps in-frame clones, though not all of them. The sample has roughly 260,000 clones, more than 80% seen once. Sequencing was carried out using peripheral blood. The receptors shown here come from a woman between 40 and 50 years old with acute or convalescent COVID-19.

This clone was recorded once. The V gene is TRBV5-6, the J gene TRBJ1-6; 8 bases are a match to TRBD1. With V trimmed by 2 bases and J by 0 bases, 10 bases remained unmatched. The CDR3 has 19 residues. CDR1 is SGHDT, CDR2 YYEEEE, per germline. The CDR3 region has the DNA TGTGCCAGCAGCTTCGCCGGACAGGGCCATAGCTCCTATAATTCACCCCTCCACTTT. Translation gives CASSFAGQGHSSYNSPLHF.

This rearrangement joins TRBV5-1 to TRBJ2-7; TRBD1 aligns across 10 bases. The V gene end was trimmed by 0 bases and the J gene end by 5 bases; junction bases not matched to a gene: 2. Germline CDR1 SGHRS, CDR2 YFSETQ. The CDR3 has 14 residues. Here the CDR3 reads CASSLGTGGNEQYV. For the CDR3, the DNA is TGCGCCAGCAGCTTGGGGACAGGGGGTAACGAGCAGTACGTC.

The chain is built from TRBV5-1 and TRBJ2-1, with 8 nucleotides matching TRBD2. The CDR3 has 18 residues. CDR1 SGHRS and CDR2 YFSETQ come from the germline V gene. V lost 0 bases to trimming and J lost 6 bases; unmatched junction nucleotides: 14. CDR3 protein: CASSLVGVSGGPVNEQFF. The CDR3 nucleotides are TGCGCCAGCAGCTTGGTTGGGGTGTCGGGGGGGCCGGTCAATGAGCAGTTCTTC.

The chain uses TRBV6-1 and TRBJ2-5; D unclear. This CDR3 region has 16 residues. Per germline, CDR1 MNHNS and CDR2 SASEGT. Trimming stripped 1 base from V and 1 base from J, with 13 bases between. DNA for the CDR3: TGTGCCAGCAGTGAAGATTGGGTGGGCAGCCAAGAGACCCAGTACTTC. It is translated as CASSEDWVGSQETQYF.

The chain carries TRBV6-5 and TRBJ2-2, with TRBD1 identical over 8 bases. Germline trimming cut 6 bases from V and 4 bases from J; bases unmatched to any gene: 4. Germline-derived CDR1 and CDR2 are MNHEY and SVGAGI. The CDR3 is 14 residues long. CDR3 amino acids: CASRGQGATGELFF. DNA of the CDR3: TGTGCCAGCAGAGGACAGGGTGCCACCGGGGAGCTGTTTTTT.

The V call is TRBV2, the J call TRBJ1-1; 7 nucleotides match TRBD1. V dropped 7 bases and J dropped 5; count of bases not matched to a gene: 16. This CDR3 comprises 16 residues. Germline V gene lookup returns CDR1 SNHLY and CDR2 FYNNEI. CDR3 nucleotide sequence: TGTGCCAGCACCGGGTCGGAACTACAGGGGAGGACTGAAGCTTTCTTT. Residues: CASTGSELQGRTEAFF. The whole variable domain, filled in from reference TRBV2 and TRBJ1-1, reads EPEVTQTPSHQVTQMGQEVILRCVPISNHLYFYWYRQILGQKVEFLVSFYNNEISEKSEIFDDQFSVERPDGSNFTLKIRSTKLEDSAMYFCASTGSELQGRTEAFFGQGTRLTVV.

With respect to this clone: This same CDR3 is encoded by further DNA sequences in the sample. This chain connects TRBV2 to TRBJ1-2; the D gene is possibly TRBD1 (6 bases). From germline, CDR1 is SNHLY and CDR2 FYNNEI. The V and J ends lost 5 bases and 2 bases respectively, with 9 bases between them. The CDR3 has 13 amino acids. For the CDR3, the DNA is TGTGCCAGCAGTCCCGGACAGAACTATGGCTACACCTTC. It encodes CASSPGQNYGYTF.

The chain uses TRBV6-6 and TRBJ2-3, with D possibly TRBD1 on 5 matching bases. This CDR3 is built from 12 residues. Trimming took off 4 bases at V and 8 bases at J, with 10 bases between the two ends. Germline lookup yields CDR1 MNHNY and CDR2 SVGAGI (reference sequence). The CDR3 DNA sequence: TGTGCCAGCAGTTTCCAGGGTTCTACGCAGTATTTT. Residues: CASSFQGSTQYF.

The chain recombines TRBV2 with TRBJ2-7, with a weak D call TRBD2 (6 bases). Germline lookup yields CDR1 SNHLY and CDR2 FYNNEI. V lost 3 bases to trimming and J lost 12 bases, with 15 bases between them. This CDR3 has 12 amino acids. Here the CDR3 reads CASSEAAFGGYV. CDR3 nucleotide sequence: TGTGCCAGCAGTGAGGCTGCGTTCGGGGGGTACGTC.

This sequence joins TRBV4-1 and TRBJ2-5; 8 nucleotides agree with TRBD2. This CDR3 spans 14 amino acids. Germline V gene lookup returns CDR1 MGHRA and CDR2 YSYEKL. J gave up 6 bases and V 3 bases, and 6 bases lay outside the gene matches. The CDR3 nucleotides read TGCGCCAGCAGCCAGGCTAGCGGGCCGAAGACCCAGTACTTC. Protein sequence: CASSQASGPKTQYF.

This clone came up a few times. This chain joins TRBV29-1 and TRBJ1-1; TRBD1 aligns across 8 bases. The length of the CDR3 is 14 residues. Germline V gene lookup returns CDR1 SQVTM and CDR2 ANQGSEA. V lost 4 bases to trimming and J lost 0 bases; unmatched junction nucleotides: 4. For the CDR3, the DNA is TGCAGCGTTGGAATGGACAGGGTGAACACTGAAGCTTTCTTT. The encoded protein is CSVGMDRVNTEAFF.

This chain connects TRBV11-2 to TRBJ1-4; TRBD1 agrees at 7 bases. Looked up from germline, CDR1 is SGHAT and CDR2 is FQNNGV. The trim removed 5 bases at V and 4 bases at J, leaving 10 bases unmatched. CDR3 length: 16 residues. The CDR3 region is CASSQIQGRVNEKLFF. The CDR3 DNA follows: TGTGCCAGCAGCCAAATACAGGGGAGAGTTAATGAAAAACTGTTTTTT.

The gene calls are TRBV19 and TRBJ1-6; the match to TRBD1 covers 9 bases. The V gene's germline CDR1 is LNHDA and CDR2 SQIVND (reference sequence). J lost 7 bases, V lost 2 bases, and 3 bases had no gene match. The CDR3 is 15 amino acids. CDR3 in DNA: TGTGCCAGTAGTATAACAGGGGGCTGGAATTCACCCCTCCACTTT. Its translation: CASSITGGWNSPLHF.

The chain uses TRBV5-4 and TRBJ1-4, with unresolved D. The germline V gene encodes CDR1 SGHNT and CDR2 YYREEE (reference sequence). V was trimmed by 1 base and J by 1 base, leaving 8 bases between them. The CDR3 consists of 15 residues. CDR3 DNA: TGTGCCAGCAGCTTGATCGGGGAAACTAATGAAAAACTGTTTTTT. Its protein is CASSLIGETNEKLFF.

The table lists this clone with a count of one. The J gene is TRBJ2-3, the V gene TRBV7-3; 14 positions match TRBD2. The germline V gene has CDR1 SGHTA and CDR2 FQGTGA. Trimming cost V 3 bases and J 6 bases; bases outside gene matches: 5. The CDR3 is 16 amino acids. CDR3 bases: TGTGCCAGCAGCTTGACTAGCGGGGGGGCCAGGGATACGCAGTATTTT. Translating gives CASSLTSGGARDTQYF.

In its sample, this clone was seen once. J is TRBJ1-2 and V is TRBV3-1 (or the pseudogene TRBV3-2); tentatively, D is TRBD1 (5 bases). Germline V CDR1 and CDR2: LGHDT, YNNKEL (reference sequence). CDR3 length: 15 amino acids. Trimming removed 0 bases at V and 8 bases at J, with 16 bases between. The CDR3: CASSQDQLGVGGYTF. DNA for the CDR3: TGTGCCAGCAGCCAAGATCAGTTAGGGGTTGGGGGCTACACCTTC.

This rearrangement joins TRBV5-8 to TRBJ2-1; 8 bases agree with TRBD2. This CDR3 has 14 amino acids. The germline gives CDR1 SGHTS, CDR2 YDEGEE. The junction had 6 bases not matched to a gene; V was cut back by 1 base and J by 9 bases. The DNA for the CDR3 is TGTGCCAGCAGCTTGTCGGGGGGGCGGATTGAGCAGTTCTTC. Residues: CASSLSGGRIEQFF.

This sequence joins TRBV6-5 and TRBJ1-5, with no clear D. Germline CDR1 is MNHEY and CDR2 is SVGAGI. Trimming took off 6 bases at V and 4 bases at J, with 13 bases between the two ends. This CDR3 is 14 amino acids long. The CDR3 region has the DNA TGTGCCAGCAGCGACACGGATCTAAATCAGCCCCAGCATTTT. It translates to CASSDTDLNQPQHF.

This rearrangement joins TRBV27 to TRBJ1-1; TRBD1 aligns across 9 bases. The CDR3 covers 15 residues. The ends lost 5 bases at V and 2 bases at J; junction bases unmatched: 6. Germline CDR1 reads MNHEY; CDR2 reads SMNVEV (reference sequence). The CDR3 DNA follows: TGTGCCAGCAGTGACTCGGACAGGGGCAACACTGAAGCTTTCTTT. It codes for CASSDSDRGNTEAFF.

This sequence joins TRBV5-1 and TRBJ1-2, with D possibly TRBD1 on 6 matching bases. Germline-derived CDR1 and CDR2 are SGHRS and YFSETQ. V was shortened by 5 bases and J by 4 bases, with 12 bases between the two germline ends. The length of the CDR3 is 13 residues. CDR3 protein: CASRQTGIYGYTF. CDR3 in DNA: TGCGCCAGCAGACAAACAGGGATCTATGGCTACACCTTC.

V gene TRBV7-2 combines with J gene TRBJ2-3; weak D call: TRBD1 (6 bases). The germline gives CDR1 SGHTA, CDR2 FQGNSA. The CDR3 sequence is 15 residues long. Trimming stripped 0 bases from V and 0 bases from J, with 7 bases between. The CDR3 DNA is TGTGCCAGCAGCTTAGCGGGGGCCAGCACAGATACGCAGTATTTT. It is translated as CASSLAGASTDTQYF. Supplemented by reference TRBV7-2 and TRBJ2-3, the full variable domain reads GAGVSQSPSNKVTEKGKDVELRCDPISGHTALYWYRQSLGQGLEFLIYFQGNSAPDKSGLPSDRFSAERTGGSVSTLTIQRTQQEDSAVYLCASSLAGASTDTQYFGPGTRLTVL.

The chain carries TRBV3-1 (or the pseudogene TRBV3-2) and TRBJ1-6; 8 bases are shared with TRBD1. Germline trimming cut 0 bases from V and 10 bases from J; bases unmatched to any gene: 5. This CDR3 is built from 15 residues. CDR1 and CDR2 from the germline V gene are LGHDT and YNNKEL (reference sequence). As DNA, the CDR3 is TGTGCCAGCAGCCAAGATGGCACAGGGGGGTCACCCCTCCACTTT. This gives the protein CASSQDGTGGSPLHF.

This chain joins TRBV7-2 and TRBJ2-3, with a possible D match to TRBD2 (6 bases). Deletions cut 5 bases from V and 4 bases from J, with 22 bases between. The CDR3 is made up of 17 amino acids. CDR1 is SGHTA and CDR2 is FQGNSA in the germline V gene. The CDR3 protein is CASSAFPGLTVPDTQYF. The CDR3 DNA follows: TGTGCCAGCAGCGCTTTTCCGGGACTCACGGTCCCAGATACGCAGTATTTT.

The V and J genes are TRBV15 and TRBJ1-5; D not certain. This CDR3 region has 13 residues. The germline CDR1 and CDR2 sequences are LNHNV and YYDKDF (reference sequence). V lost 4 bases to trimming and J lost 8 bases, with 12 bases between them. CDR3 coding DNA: TGTGCCACCAGCAAAGGCCGGCGGGAGCCCCAGCATTTT. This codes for CATSKGRREPQHF.